This T cell receptor (beta chain) originates from a study of OX40 agonist ivuxolimab in advanced cancers. Study-wide context: Ivuxolimab, an antibody that agonizes OX40 (CD134), was administered to the patients.

CDR3 length: 14 amino acids. The V gene's germline CDR1 is MNHNS and CDR2 SASEGT. With 0 bases removed from V and 5 bases from J, the gap between germline ends came to 10 bases. TCRdb's table, derived via immunoSEQ multiplex PCR, lists solely in-frame clones and lacks some. This table has fewer than 120,000 clones, more than 70% appearing once. The chain is built from TRBV6-1 and TRBJ2-5; D gene ambiguous. This clonotype originated in an adult with an advanced solid tumor such as melanoma, head and neck, liver or kidney cancer. Sequencing used CD4+ or CD8+ T cells sorted from blood, obtained in a trial of the OX40 agonist ivuxolimab. The CDR3 reads CASSEAGNRETQYF. In nucleotides, the CDR3 is TGTGCCAGCAGTGAAGCGGGAAATCGGGAGACCCAGTACTTC.